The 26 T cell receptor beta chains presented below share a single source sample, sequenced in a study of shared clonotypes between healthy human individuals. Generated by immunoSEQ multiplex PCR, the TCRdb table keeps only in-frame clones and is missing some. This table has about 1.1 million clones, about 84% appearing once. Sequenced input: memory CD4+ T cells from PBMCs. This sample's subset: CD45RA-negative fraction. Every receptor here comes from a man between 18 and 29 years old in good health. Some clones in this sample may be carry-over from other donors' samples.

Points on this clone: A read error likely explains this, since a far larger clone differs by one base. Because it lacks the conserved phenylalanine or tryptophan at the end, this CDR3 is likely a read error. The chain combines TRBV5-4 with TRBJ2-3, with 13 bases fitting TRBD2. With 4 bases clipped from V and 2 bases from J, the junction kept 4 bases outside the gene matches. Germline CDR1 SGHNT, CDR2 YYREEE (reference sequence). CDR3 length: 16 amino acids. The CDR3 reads CASSTGLAGVTDTQYS. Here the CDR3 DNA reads TGTGCCAGCAGCACCGGACTAGCGGGAGTCACAGATACGCAGTATTCT.

CDR3 in amino acids: CASSVGGDTIYF. The CDR3 DNA reads as TGTGCCAGCAGCGTAGGGGGGGACACCATATATTTT. The V gene is TRBV9, the J gene TRBJ1-3, with D maybe TRBD1 (5 bases). The ends were cut back, 0 bases at V and 8 bases at J, with 6 bases in the middle. The germline CDR1 and CDR2 sequences are SGDLS and YYNGEE. The CDR3 contains 12 residues.

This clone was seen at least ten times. CDR3 region: CASSVNPWSTEAFF. The CDR3 DNA is TGTGCCAGCAGTGTCAACCCTTGGAGCACTGAAGCTTTCTTT. V is TRBV6-4 and J is TRBJ1-1; no clear D. Germline V gene data show CDR1 as MRHNA and CDR2 as SNTAGT. Deletions cut 4 bases from V and 4 bases from J, with 13 bases between. CDR3 length equals 14 residues.

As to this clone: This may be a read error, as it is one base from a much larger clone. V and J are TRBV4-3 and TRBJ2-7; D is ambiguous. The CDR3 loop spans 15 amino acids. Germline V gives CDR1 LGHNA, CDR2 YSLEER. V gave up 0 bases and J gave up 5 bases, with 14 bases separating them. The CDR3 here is CASSQDHGSLDEQYF. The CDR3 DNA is TGCGCCAGCAGCCAAGATCACGGGTCGTTGGACGAGCAGTACTTC.

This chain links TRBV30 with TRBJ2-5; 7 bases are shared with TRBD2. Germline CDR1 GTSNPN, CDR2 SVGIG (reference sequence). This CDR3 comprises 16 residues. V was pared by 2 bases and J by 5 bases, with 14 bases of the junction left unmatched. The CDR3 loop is CAWSTRLSGAGETQYF. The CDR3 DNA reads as TGTGCCTGGAGTACTCGCCTATCGGGAGCGGGGGAGACCCAGTACTTC.

CDR3 coding DNA: TGTGCCAACGGACAGGGGAGCACAGATACGCAGTATTTT. Amino acids: CANGQGSTDTQYF. The chain has TRBV28 and TRBJ2-3; 9 bases line up with TRBD1. Trimming cost V 10 bases and J 0 bases; bases outside gene matches: 2. CDR1 is MDHEN and CDR2 is SYDVKM in the germline V gene. The CDR3 length is 13 residues.

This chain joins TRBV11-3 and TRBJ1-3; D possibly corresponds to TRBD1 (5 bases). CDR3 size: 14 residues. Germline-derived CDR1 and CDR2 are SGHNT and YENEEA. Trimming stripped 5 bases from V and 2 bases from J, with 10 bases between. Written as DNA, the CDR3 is TGTGCCAGCAGCCTGGGGGTTGCTGGAAACACCATATATTTT. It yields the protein CASSLGVAGNTIYF. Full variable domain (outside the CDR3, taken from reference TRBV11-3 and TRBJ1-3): EAGVVQSPRYKIIEKKQPVAFWCNPISGHNTLYWYLQNLGQGPELLIRYENEEAVDDSQLPKDRFSAERLKGVDSTLKIQPAELGDSAVYLCASSLGVAGNTIYFGEGSWLTVV.

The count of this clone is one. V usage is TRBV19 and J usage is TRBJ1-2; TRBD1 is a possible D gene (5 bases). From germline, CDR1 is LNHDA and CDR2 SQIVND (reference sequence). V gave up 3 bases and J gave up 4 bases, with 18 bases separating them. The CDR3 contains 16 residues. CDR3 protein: CASSIRGPNRSYGYTF. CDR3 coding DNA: TGTGCCAGTAGTATCCGGGGACCCAACCGGAGCTATGGCTACACCTTC.

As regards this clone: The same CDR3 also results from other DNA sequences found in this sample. CDR3 region: CASSGRQGSNQPQHF. In DNA form, the CDR3 reads TGTGCCAGCAGTGGGAGACAGGGGAGCAATCAGCCCCAGCATTTT. V gene TRBV6-1 combines with J gene TRBJ1-5; 8 nucleotides line up with TRBD1. Germline CDR1 and CDR2: MNHNS and SASEGT. With 4 bases clipped from V and 1 base from J, the junction kept 3 bases outside the gene matches. The CDR3 covers 15 residues.

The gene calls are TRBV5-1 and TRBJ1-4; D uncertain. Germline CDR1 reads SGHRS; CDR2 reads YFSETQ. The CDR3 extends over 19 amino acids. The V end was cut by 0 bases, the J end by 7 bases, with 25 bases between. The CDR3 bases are TGCGCCAGCAGCTTGGGTGGGTACGTAAAAGGTACCCCCAGTGAAAAACTGTTTTTT. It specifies CASSLGGYVKGTPSEKLFF.

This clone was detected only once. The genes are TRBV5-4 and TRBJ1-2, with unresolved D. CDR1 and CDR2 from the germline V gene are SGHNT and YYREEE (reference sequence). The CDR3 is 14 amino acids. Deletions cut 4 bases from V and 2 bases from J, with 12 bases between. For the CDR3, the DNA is TGTGCCAGCAGCAGAGCCCCGAACAACTATGGCTACACCTTC. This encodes CASSRAPNNYGYTF.

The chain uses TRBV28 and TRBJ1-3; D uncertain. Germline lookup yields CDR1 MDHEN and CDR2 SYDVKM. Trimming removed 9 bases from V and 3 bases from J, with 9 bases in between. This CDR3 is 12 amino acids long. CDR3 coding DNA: TGTGCCAGTGGATCAAATGGAAACACCATATATTTT. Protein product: CASGSNGNTIYF.

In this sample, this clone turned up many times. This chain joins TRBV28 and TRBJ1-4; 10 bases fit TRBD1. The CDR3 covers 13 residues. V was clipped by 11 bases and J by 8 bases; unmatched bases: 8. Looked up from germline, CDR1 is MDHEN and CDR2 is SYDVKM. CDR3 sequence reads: CASGQGGREKLFF. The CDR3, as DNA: TGTGCCTCAGGACAGGGGGGTCGGGAAAAACTGTTTTTT.

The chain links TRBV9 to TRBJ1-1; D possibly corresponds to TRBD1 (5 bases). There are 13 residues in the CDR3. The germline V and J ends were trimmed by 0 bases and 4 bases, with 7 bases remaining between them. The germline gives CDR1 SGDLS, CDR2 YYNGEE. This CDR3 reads CASSVARGTEAFF. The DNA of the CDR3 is TGTGCCAGCAGCGTAGCTAGGGGCACTGAAGCTTTCTTT.

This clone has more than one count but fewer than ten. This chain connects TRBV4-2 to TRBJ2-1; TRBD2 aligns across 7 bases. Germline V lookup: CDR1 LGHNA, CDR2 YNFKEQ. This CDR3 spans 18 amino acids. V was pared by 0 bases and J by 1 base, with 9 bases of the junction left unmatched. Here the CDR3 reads CASSQDGGSRESYNEQFF. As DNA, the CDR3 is TGTGCCAGCAGCCAAGACGGTGGGTCGCGGGAGTCCTACAATGAGCAGTTCTTC.

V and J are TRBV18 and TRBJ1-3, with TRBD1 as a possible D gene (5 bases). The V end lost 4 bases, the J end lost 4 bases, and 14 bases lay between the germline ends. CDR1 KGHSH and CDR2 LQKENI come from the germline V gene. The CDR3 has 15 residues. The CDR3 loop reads CASSLSRDLGNTIYF. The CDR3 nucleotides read TGTGCCAGCTCACTTTCGCGGGACCTCGGAAACACCATATATTTT.

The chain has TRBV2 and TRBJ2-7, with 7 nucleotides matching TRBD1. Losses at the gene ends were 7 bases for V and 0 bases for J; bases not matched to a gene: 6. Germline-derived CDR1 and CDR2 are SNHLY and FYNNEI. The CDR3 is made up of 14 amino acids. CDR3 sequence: CASNRDSNSYEQYF. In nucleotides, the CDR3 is TGTGCCAGCAACCGGGACAGTAACTCCTACGAGCAGTACTTC.

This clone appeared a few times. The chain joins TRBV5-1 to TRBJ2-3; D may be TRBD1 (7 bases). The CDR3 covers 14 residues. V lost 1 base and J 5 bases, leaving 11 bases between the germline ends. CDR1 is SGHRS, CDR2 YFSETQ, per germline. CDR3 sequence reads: CASSLSRGEDTQYF. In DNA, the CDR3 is TGCGCCAGCAGCTTGTCCAGGGGGGAAGATACGCAGTATTTT.

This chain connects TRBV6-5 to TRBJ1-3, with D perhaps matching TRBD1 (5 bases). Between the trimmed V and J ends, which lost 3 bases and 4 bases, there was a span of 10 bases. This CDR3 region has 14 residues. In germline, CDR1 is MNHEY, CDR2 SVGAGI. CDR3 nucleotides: TGTGCCAGCAGTTATCAGGGATCCGGAAACACCATATATTTT. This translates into CASSYQGSGNTIYF.

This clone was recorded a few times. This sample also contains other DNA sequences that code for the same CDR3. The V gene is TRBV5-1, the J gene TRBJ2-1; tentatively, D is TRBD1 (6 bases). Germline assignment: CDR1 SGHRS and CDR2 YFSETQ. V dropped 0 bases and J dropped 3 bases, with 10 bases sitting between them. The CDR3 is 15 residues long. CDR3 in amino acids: CASSLDGRGYNEQFF. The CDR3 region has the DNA TGCGCCAGCAGCTTGGACGGCAGGGGCTACAATGAGCAGTTCTTC.

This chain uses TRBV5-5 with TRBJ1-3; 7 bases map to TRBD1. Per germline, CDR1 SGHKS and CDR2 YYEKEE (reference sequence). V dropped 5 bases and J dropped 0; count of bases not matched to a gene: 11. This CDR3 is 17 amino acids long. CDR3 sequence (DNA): TGTGCCAGCAGACTGACCCCTGGGACAGTCTCTGGAAACACCATATATTTT. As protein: CASRLTPGTVSGNTIYF.

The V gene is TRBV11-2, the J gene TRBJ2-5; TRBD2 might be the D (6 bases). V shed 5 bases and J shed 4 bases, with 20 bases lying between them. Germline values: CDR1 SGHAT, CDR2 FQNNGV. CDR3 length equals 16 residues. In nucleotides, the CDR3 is TGTGCCAGCAGCCCCACTAGCCTGGGAGTAAGAGAGACCCAGTACTTC. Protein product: CASSPTSLGVRETQYF.

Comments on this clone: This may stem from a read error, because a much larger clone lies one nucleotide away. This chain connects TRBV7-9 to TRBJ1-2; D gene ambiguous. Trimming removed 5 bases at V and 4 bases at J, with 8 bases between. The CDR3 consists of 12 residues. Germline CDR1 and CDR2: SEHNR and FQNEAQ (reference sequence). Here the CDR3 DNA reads TGTGCCAGCAGCCGCGCGGGCTATGGCTACACCTTC. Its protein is CASSRAGYGYTF.

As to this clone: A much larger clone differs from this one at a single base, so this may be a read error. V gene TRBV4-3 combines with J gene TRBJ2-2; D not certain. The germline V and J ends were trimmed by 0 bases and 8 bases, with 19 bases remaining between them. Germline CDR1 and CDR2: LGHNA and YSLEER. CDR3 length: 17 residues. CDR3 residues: CASSQDSWAEVAGELFF. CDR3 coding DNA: TGCGCCAGCAGCCAAGATTCATGGGCAGAGGTCGCAGGGGAGCTGTTTTTT.

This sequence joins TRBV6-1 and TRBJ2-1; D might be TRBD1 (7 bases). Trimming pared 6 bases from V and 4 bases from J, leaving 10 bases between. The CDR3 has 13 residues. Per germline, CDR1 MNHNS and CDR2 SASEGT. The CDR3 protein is CASRSGGYNEQFF. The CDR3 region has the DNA TGTGCCAGCAGGTCAGGGGGGTACAATGAGCAGTTCTTC.

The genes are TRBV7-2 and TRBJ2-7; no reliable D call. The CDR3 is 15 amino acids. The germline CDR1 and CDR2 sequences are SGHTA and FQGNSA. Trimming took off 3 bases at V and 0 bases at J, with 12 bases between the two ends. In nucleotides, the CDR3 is TGTGCCAGCAGCTTGACAAGTGGGGACTCCTACGAGCAGTACTTC. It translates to CASSLTSGDSYEQYF.